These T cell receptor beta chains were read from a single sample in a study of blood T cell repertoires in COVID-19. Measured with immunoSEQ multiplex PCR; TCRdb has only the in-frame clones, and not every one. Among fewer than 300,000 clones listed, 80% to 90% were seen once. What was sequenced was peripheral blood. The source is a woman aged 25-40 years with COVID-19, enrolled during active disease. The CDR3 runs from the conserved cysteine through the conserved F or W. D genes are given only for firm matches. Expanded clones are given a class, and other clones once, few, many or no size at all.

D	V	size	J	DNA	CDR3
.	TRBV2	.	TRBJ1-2	TGTGCCAGCAGTGATAAGGGGGTAAACTATGGCTACACCTTC	CASSDKGVNYGYTF
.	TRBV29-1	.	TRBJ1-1	TGCAGCGTTGTGGGGGCCTGGGATGGCGAAGCTTTCTTT	CSVVGAWDGEAFF
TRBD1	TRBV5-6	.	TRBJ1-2	TGTGCCAGCAGCCCCTTGGACAGGGAGTACTATGGCTACACCTTC	CASSPLDREYYGYTF
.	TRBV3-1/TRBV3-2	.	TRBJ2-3	TGTGCCAGCAGCCCTAACTTATGGACACTAGATACGCAGTATTTT	CASSPNLWTLDTQYF
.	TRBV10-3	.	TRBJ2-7	TGTGCCATCAGTCCGGAGACAGGCCCTTACGAGCAGTACTTC	CAISPETGPYEQYF
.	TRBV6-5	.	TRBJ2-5	TGTGCCAGTGAGGAACAGGGACTACAAGAGACCCAGTACTTC	CASEEQGLQETQYF
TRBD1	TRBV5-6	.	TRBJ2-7	TGTGCCAGCAGCTTGAGTGCCGGGACAGATACCGAGCAGTACTTC	CASSLSAGTDTEQYF
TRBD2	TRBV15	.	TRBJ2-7	TGTGCCACCAGCAGAGATTTAATGAGCGGGGATACCTACGAGCAGTACTTC	CATSRDLMSGDTYEQYF
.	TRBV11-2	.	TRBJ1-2	TGTGCCAGCAGCGGGGTACGGGAGTACTATGGCTACACCTTC	CASSGVREYYGYTF
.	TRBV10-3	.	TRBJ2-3	TGTGCCATCAGCGAGCCGGGCACAGATACGCAGTATTTT	CAISEPGTDTQYF
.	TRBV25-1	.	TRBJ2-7	TGTGCCAGCAGTGGACAGGATGGATACGAGCAGTACTTC	CASSGQDGYEQYF
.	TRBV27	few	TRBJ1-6	TGTGCCAGCAGAGGGAGGGCCAATAATTCACCCCTCCACTTT	CASRGRANNSPLHF
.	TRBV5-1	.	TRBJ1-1	TGCGCCAGCAGCTCCCAGGGTTCCACTGAAGCTTTCTTT	CASSSQGSTEAFF
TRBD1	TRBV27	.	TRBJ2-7	TGTGCCAGCAGCTCCCCCGGGACAGGGGCCTACGAGCAGTACTTC	CASSSPGTGAYEQYF
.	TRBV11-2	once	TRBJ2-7	TGTGCCAGCAGCTTCTCTGGGGGAGGAAATTACGAGCAGTACTTC	CASSFSGGGNYEQYF
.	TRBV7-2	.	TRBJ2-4	TGTGCCAGCAGCTTAGGGGTCAGCAGGGGAAACATTCAGTACTTC	CASSLGVSRGNIQYF
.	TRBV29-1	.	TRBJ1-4	TGCAGCGTCCCTAAACAGGGTGATGAAAAACTGTTTTTT	CSVPKQGDEKLFF
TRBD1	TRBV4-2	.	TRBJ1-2	TGTGCCAGCACCCGCCAGGGGGCGGAGGGCTACACCTTC	CASTRQGAEGYTF
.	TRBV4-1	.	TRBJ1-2	TGCGCCAGCAGCCAAGGACCCCTGCGGGCTAAGTCTAACTATGGCTACACCTTC	CASSQGPLRAKSNYGYTF
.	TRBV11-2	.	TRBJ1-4	TGTGCCAGCAGCTCCCGCAGTGATGAAAAACTGTTTTTT	CASSSRSDEKLFF
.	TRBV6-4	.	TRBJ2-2	TGTGCCAGCAGTGAAACTGAGGTTCTGAACACCGGGGAGCTGTTTTTT	CASSETEVLNTGELFF
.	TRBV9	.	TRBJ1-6	TGTGCCAGCGCAGATCATGAGGATTCACCCCTCCACTTT	CASADHEDSPLHF
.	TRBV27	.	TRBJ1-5	TGTGCCAGCAGTCCCTACTCAGGGGCCAATCAGCCCCAGCATTTT	CASSPYSGANQPQHF
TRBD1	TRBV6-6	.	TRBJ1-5	TGTGCCAGCAGGACAGGGGGGATTAGCAATCAGCCCCAGCATTTT	CASRTGGISNQPQHF
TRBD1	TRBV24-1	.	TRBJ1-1	TGTGCCACCAGACAGGGGCGGAACACTGAAGCTTTCTTT	CATRQGRNTEAFF
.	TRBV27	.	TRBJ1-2	TGTGCCAGCAGTTTTGGGGGGGGCTTGGGCTATGGCTACACCTTC	CASSFGGGLGYGYTF
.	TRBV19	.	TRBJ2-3	TGTGCCAGTATTCGGGATACGCAGTATTTT	CASIRDTQYF